The next 22 T cell receptor beta chains were all read from a single sample in a study of T cell responses to AZD1222 COVID-19 vaccine. Produced via immunoSEQ multiplex PCR; TCRdb's table is partial and in-frame only. This table has 65,000 to 95,000 clones, under 95% appearing once. Source: peripheral blood, taken on day 0 of MenACWY control vaccination. Source of these receptors: an adult in good health.

This clone has just one count. The chain has TRBV12-3 or TRBV12-4 and TRBJ2-1; D is undetermined. There are 13 residues in the CDR3. Trimming stripped 3 bases from V and 8 bases from J, with 11 bases between. The CDR3 region has the DNA TGTGCCAGCAGTTTGCCAGTTCGGGATGAGCAGTTCTTC. This codes for CASSLPVRDEQFF.

This rearrangement joins TRBV5-1 to TRBJ2-3; weak D call: TRBD2 (5 bases). The CDR3 extends over 15 amino acids. CDR1 and CDR2 from the germline V gene are SGHRS and YFSETQ. Trimming left V 0 bases short and J 6 bases short, with 14 bases between. CDR3 in amino acids: CASSLAMRAFDTQYF. The DNA for the CDR3 is TGCGCCAGCAGCTTGGCCATGCGGGCGTTTGATACGCAGTATTTT.

The gene calls are TRBV6-6 and TRBJ2-7, with 12 bases fitting TRBD2. The CDR3 is made up of 14 amino acids. The V and J ends lost 6 bases and 5 bases, in that order; junction bases with no gene match: 5. Germline CDR1 reads MNHNY; CDR2 reads SVGAGI (reference sequence). CDR3 sequence (DNA): TGTGCCAGCAGAAAGACTAGCGGGGGAGACGAGCAGTACTTC. Translating gives CASRKTSGGDEQYF.

V gene TRBV2 combines with J gene TRBJ1-3; D uncertain. V was clipped by 7 bases and J by 2 bases, with 12 bases between them. This CDR3 region has 14 residues. CDR1 is SNHLY and CDR2 is FYNNEI in the germline V gene. The CDR3 sequence: CASTLGQTGNTIYF. As DNA, the CDR3 is TGTGCCAGCACCCTTGGGCAGACTGGAAACACCATATATTTT.

This chain uses TRBV4-1 with TRBJ2-1; D may be TRBD2 (5 bases). Germline values: CDR1 MGHRA, CDR2 YSYEKL. The CDR3 totals 16 residues. The V end was cut by 0 bases, the J end by 1 base, with 10 bases between. DNA for the CDR3: TGCGCCAGCAGCCAAGAGTCTAGCCTGTCCTACAATGAGCAGTTCTTC. It yields the protein CASSQESSLSYNEQFF.

A single count supports this clone. The V gene is TRBV7-2, the J gene TRBJ2-7; 8 nucleotides agree with TRBD2. The CDR3 length is 14 residues. Trimming at V came to 5 bases and at J to 5 bases, leaving 8 bases not matched to a gene. The V gene's germline CDR1 is SGHTA and CDR2 FQGNSA. CDR3 in DNA: TGTGCCAGCAGCAACGGGACTAGAGCCCACGAGCAGTACTTC. It translates to CASSNGTRAHEQYF.

The genes are TRBV4-3 and TRBJ1-2; D call uncertain. Germline loops: CDR1 LGHNA, CDR2 YSLEER. V lost 4 bases and J 0 bases, leaving 6 bases between the germline ends. This CDR3 region has 13 residues. The CDR3 region has the DNA TGCGCCAGCAGCCTCGGACCTAACTATGGCTACACCTTC. This codes for CASSLGPNYGYTF.

This clone is a singleton in its sample. V usage is TRBV7-9 and J usage is TRBJ2-5; possibly TRBD1 or TRBD2 for D (5 bases each). This CDR3 has 14 amino acids. V was cut by 6 bases and J by 4 bases, with 15 bases left in between. Germline loops: CDR1 SEHNR, CDR2 FQNEAQ (reference sequence). The CDR3 loop reads CASSFEGYGETQYF. The CDR3 DNA sequence: TGTGCCAGCAGTTTCGAGGGGTACGGAGAGACCCAGTACTTC.

This clone has only one observation. This sequence joins TRBV9 and TRBJ2-5, with a possible D match to TRBD2 (5 bases). V was trimmed by 0 bases and J by 5 bases, leaving 8 bases between them. Germline loops: CDR1 SGDLS, CDR2 YYNGEE. The CDR3 extends over 13 amino acids. The CDR3 region is CASSVAGMETQYF. DNA of the CDR3: TGTGCCAGCAGCGTAGCCGGGATGGAGACCCAGTACTTC.

About this clone itself: Other nucleotide sequences from this sample produce the same CDR3. The V and J genes are TRBV7-2 and TRBJ1-3; D unclear. Trimming took 1 base from V and 4 from J, leaving 8 bases between them. Per germline, CDR1 SGHTA and CDR2 FQGNSA. This CDR3 is built from 14 residues. The CDR3 DNA follows: TGTGCCAGCAGCTTAGTAGGGTCCGGAAACACCATATATTTT. This translates into CASSLVGSGNTIYF.

The chain uses TRBV19 and TRBJ1-5; no clear D. CDR1 and CDR2 from the germline V gene are LNHDA and SQIVND (reference sequence). V shed 10 bases and J shed 0 bases, with 10 bases lying between them. The CDR3 contains 13 residues. The DNA for the CDR3 is TGTGCCACCCAGCAGTATAGCAATCAGCCCCAGCATTTT. Translating it yields CATQQYSNQPQHF.

The chain joins TRBV2 to TRBJ1-5, with 8 nucleotides matching TRBD1. From germline, CDR1 is SNHLY and CDR2 FYNNEI. V lost 5 bases to trimming and J lost 5 bases; unmatched junction nucleotides: 8. This CDR3 is built from 15 residues. In DNA form, the CDR3 reads TGTGCCAGCAGTCCTGGGACAGGAACATATCAGCCCCAGCATTTT. Amino acids: CASSPGTGTYQPQHF.

This chain connects TRBV5-6 to TRBJ1-5, with D unresolved. Looked up from germline, CDR1 is SGHDT and CDR2 is YYEEEE. This CDR3 spans 13 amino acids. The V gene lost 2 bases and the J gene lost 2 bases, with 5 bases spanning the gap. The CDR3 DNA reads TGTGCCAGCAGCTTCTGGGGCAATCAGCCCCAGCATTTT. It codes for CASSFWGNQPQHF.

The rearrangement uses TRBV9 and TRBJ2-7; D not resolved. The germline CDR1 and CDR2 sequences are SGDLS and YYNGEE. The CDR3 length is 12 residues. V shed 3 bases and J shed 7 bases, with 11 bases lying between them. CDR3 residues: CASSGLDLEQYF. CDR3 coding DNA: TGTGCCAGCAGCGGCCTAGACTTGGAGCAGTACTTC.

This chain links TRBV27 with TRBJ2-2; 7 positions agree with TRBD1. In germline, CDR1 is MNHEY, CDR2 SMNVEV (reference sequence). V trimming: 3 bases; J trimming: 6 bases; junction bases outside the gene matches: 7. This CDR3 is built from 15 residues. The CDR3 reads CASSLARGIPGELFF. DNA for the CDR3: TGTGCCAGCAGTTTGGCCAGGGGGATTCCCGGGGAGCTGTTTTTT.

This clone was seen once. The rearrangement uses TRBV25-1 and TRBJ2-2; D is possibly TRBD1 (5 bases). Germline CDR1 reads MGHDK; CDR2 reads SYGVNS. Between the trimmed V and J ends, which lost 4 bases and 0 bases, there was a span of 12 bases. The CDR3 totals 16 residues. The CDR3 spells CASSGGHSANTGELFF. As DNA, the CDR3 is TGTGCCAGCAGTGGGGGCCACAGCGCGAACACCGGGGAGCTGTTTTTT.

V and J are TRBV25-1 and TRBJ1-3; perhaps TRBD1 as D (5 bases). Trimming took off 3 bases at V and 5 bases at J, with 11 bases between the two ends. Looked up from germline, CDR1 is MGHDK and CDR2 is SYGVNS. The CDR3 runs 14 residues. Here the CDR3 reads CASSDRMDRNTIYF. The CDR3 DNA follows: TGTGCCAGCAGTGATCGGATGGACAGAAACACCATATATTTT.

The chain carries TRBV6-5 and TRBJ2-1, with 12 nucleotides matching TRBD2. Germline values: CDR1 MNHEY, CDR2 SVGAGI. With V trimmed by 6 bases and J by 6 bases, 6 bases remained unmatched. The CDR3 consists of 15 residues. This CDR3 is CASSRLAGVPNEQFF. CDR3 nucleotides: TGTGCCAGCAGCCGACTAGCGGGGGTCCCCAATGAGCAGTTCTTC.

This clone was seen only a few times. The rearrangement joins TRBV7-9 to TRBJ1-5; tentatively, D is TRBD1 (5 bases). This CDR3 is built from 13 residues. V was cut by 2 bases and J by 7 bases, with 9 bases left in between. Germline CDR1 is SEHNR and CDR2 is FQNEAQ (reference sequence). The CDR3 DNA reads as TGTGCCAGCAGCTTAACCACAGGACAGCCCCAGCATTTT. It yields the protein CASSLTTGQPQHF.

This chain links TRBV14 with TRBJ2-7, with 7 bases fitting TRBD1. Germline V CDR1 and CDR2: SGHDN, FVKESK. The CDR3 consists of 13 residues. V was pared by 5 bases and J by 6 bases, with 7 bases of the junction left unmatched. The CDR3 reads CASSSNRGGEQYF. The CDR3 DNA reads as TGTGCCAGCAGCTCTAACAGGGGTGGCGAGCAGTACTTC.

The chain recombines TRBV7-2 with TRBJ2-3, with D tentatively TRBD2 (6 bases). The CDR3 length is 14 residues. CDR1 is SGHTA, CDR2 FQGNSA, per germline. The V end lost 5 bases, the J end lost 4 bases, and 13 bases lay between the germline ends. This chain's CDR3 is CASSLRGVADTQYF. CDR3 DNA: TGTGCCAGCAGCCTGCGGGGTGTCGCAGATACGCAGTATTTT.

V and J are TRBV7-9 and TRBJ2-5; D is uncertain. CDR3 length: 11 amino acids. The ends were cut back, 2 bases at V and 5 bases at J, with 3 bases in the middle. Germline V CDR1 and CDR2: SEHNR, FQNEAQ (reference sequence). The CDR3 is CASSLSETQYF. The DNA of the CDR3 is TGTGCCAGCAGCTTATCGGAGACCCAGTACTTC.